This T cell receptor beta chain originates from a study of CD8+ T cells in alopecia areata. The study, taken as a whole, reports: In scalp samples, resident alphabeta T cells of normal skin are also sequenced. Higher clonality was seen in lesional scalp than in normal scalp, especially in alopecia totalis/universalis.

Isolated RNA was reverse transcribed into cDNA used as the sequencing template. Repertoires were generated with immunoSEQ multiplex PCR, while TCRdb's copy carries only in-frame clones and drops some. The top ten hold approximately 23% of the sample, which has 90,000 to 130,000 clones, under 60% seen once. The V and J ends lost 0 bases and 11 bases respectively, with 20 bases between them. Germline lookup yields CDR1 MNHEY and CDR2 SVGAGI. The CDR3 runs to 16 residues. Turning to this clone: Its matching antigen is unknown.

Patients with alopecia areata provided lesional scalp punch biopsies as well as peripheral blood. PBMC-derived CD4+ and CD8+ T cells were sorted. The sequenced sample consisted of NKG2D-low CD8+ T cells sorted from blood. The clonotype originates from a human donor with alopecia areata. This chain joins TRBV6-5 and TRBJ1-5; D perhaps matches TRBD1 (6 bases). CDR3 DNA: TGTGCCAGCAGTTACTCGATAGCGGGGGCCGGGGACGCCCAGCATTTT. It is translated as CASSYSIAGAGDAQHF.